These 14 T cell receptor beta chains share one sample of origin, sequenced in a study of blood T cell repertoires in COVID-19. This table comes from immunoSEQ multiplex PCR, and its TCRdb copy is limited to in-frame clones, with some not included. The table records roughly 150,000 clones, about 85% of them present only once. The specimen sequenced was peripheral blood. The receptors originated from a woman in her sixties with COVID-19, enrolled during active disease.

J is TRBJ1-1 and V is TRBV6-5; TRBD1 is a possible D gene (5 bases). Between the trimmed V and J ends, which lost 7 bases and 5 bases, there was a span of 17 bases. CDR1 is MNHEY, CDR2 SVGAGI, per germline. This CDR3 is 14 amino acids long. This CDR3 is CASKPGQGGTEAFF. The DNA of the CDR3 is TGTGCCAGCAAGCCTGGGCAGGGAGGAACTGAAGCTTTCTTT.

This clone was seen a handful of times. Here the CDR3 DNA reads TGTGCCAGCAGTGCGGACAGGGGAGTAACTAATGAAAAACTGTTTTTT. It translates to CASSADRGVTNEKLFF. This chain joins TRBV6-1 and TRBJ1-4; 9 bases line up with TRBD1. The CDR3 length is 16 residues. Germline-derived CDR1 and CDR2 are MNHNS and SASEGT. The junction had 4 bases not matched to a gene; V was cut back by 4 bases and J by 1 base.

The V and J genes are TRBV7-9 and TRBJ1-5; D is possibly TRBD1 (5 bases). The CDR3 length is 16 residues. Germline V CDR1 and CDR2: SEHNR, FQNEAQ (reference sequence). Between the trimmed V and J ends, which lost 4 bases and 2 bases, there was a span of 15 bases. CDR3 DNA: TGTGCCAGCAGCTCGGACAACTTATATGGCAATCAGCCCCAGCATTTT. It codes for CASSSDNLYGNQPQHF.

Many counts were recorded for this clone. The rearrangement uses TRBV5-6 and TRBJ2-7; 8 nucleotides align to TRBD1. The CDR3 totals 14 residues. Trimming took 4 bases from V and 4 from J; bases not matched to a gene: 7. From germline, CDR1 is SGHDT and CDR2 YYEEEE. The CDR3 nucleotides are TGTGCCAGCAGCCGCGTACGGACAGGGTACGAGCAGTACTTC. Its protein product is CASSRVRTGYEQYF.

V usage is TRBV19 and J usage is TRBJ1-2; D gene ambiguous. Trimming stripped 2 bases from V and 4 bases from J, with 11 bases between. Germline V gene lookup returns CDR1 LNHDA and CDR2 SQIVND (reference sequence). CDR3 size: 14 residues. The CDR3 DNA is TGTGCCAGTAGTATACGGGGAGAATTCTATGGCTACACCTTC. Its protein product is CASSIRGEFYGYTF.

The rearrangement joins TRBV21-1 to TRBJ2-7; the table assigns TRBD2, which was not confirmed against the DNA. TRBV21-1 is an annotated pseudogene. This CDR3 contains 17 residues. The CDR3 bases are TGTGCCAGCAGCAACTTGAAGACTAGCGGGGGGGCCCACGAGCAGTACGTC. This translates into CASSNLKTSGGAHEQYV.

The chain links TRBV7-2 to TRBJ2-7, with 8 bases lining up with TRBD2. J was trimmed by 3 bases and V by 4 bases; bases with no gene match: 8. CDR1 is SGHTA, CDR2 FQGNSA, per germline. The CDR3 runs 15 residues. This chain's CDR3 is CASSSRAGAGYEQYF. CDR3 DNA: TGTGCCAGCAGCTCGAGAGCGGGAGCGGGCTACGAGCAGTACTTC. The variable domain in full, with the rest retrieved from reference TRBV7-2 and TRBJ2-7, is GAGVSQSPSNKVTEKGKDVELRCDPISGHTALYWYRQSLGQGLEFLIYFQGNSAPDKSGLPSDRFSAERTGGSVSTLTIQRTQQEDSAVYLCASSSRAGAGYEQYFGPGTRLTVT.

This clone was counted a single time. The gene calls are TRBV19 and TRBJ2-6, with D hard to call. Germline CDR1 and CDR2: LNHDA and SQIVND (reference sequence). Trimming stripped 11 bases from V and 0 bases from J, with 11 bases between. CDR3 length: 14 residues. CDR3 loop: CAAADSSGANVLTF. CDR3 coding DNA: TGTGCCGCCGCCGATAGCTCTGGGGCCAACGTCCTGACTTTC.

The DNA for the CDR3 is TGTGCCTGGAGTGGCCAGGCGAACTATGGCTACACCTTC. Translation: CAWSGQANYGYTF. This chain uses TRBV30 with TRBJ1-2; D unresolved. Per the germline V gene, CDR1 is GTSNPN and CDR2 is SVGIG (reference sequence). This CDR3 has 13 residues. Trimming removed 1 base from V and 2 bases from J, with 8 bases in between.

There are a few counts of this clone. This chain links TRBV9 with TRBJ1-6, with D possibly matching TRBD1 (6 bases). Between the trimmed V and J ends, which lost 3 bases and 9 bases, there was a span of 16 bases. This CDR3 region has 15 residues. The germline V gene has CDR1 SGDLS and CDR2 YYNGEE. CDR3 protein: CASSEGGGPSSPLHF. Written as DNA, the CDR3 is TGTGCCAGCAGCGAAGGGGGGGGTCCCTCTTCACCCCTCCACTTT.

This chain links TRBV14 with TRBJ1-1; the match to TRBD1 covers 8 bases. Germline V CDR1 and CDR2: SGHDN, FVKESK. The V gene end was trimmed by 7 bases and the J gene end by 5 bases; junction bases not matched to a gene: 6. CDR3 length: 13 residues. CDR3 nucleotides: TGTGCCAGCACCGTCAGGGGGCGGACTGAAGCTTTCTTT. Encoded protein: CASTVRGRTEAFF.

The CDR3 DNA reads as TGTGCCAGCAGCCCGCAGACAGGGGACTATGGCTACACCTTC. Translated, it gives CASSPQTGDYGYTF. This chain joins TRBV7-8 and TRBJ1-2, with 8 bases fitting TRBD1. The CDR3 runs 14 residues. V shed 5 bases and J 3 bases; nucleotides not matched to a gene: 5. In germline, CDR1 is SGHVS, CDR2 FQNEAQ. Looking up the rest from reference TRBV7-8 and TRBJ1-2 gives the full variable domain: GAGVSQSPRYKVAKRGQDVALRCDPISGHVSLFWYQQALGQGPEFLTYFQNEAQLDKSGLPSDRFFAERPEGSVSTLKIQRTQQEDSAVYLCASSPQTGDYGYTFGSGTRLTVV.

This chain links TRBV19 with TRBJ1-3; D is unclear. The V end lost 4 bases, the J end lost 0 bases, and 7 bases lay between the germline ends. Per germline, CDR1 LNHDA and CDR2 SQIVND (reference sequence). This CDR3 contains 14 residues. The CDR3 coding sequence is TGTGCCAGTAGTAGTCCGGGCTCTGGAAACACCATATATTTT. Protein sequence: CASSSPGSGNTIYF.

The rearrangement links TRBV3-1 (or the pseudogene TRBV3-2) to TRBJ2-1, with D unresolved. CDR1 and CDR2 from the germline V gene are LGHDT and YNNKEL (reference sequence). The germline V and J ends were trimmed by 6 bases and 4 bases, with 7 bases remaining between them. The CDR3 is 12 amino acids. This CDR3 is CASSLYYNEQFF. The CDR3 DNA sequence: TGTGCCAGCAGTCTATATTACAATGAGCAGTTCTTC.